This TCR beta chain was captured in a study of shared clonotypes between healthy human individuals. General study findings and limits: Clonotypes which were not shared had lower generation probabilities than clonotypes that all four donors shared.

Trimming stripped 0 bases from V and 4 bases from J, with 6 bases between. This CDR3 comprises 13 residues. CDR1 LNHNV and CDR2 YYDKDF come from the germline V gene (reference sequence). Donors included only healthy HIV-negative adults lacking recent acute infections or vaccinations. TCRdb keeps only in-frame clones here, not all; method: immunoSEQ multiplex PCR. The data contain millions of clones, roughly 94% of them singletons. Notes on this clone: The antigen is unknown.

This chain connects TRBV15 to TRBJ1-1; D not certain. This receptor was taken from a man aged 18 to 35 in good health. Sequencing used naive CD4+ T cells sorted from blood. Indicated subset: CD45RA+ positively selected. CDR3 nucleotides: TGTGCCACCAGCAGAGAGCAGGTCACTGAAGCTTTCTTT. Amino acid sequence: CATSREQVTEAFF.